A single sample is the source of the 21 T cell receptor beta chains below, sequenced in a study of CD8 T cells in Susac syndrome. RNA totalling roughly 0.45 to 1 ug underwent reverse transcription with random hexamers. From the immunoSEQ multiplex PCR reads, TCRdb called clonotypes with MiXCR, one entry per CDR3 protein. This table has over 150,000 distinct CDR3 sequences, approximately 95% appearing once. Sequencing was carried out using CD4+ T cells from PBMCs. The receptors here all came from a human donor with Susac syndrome.

The chain employs TRBV30 and TRBJ2-7; D may correspond to TRBD1 or TRBD2 (6 bases each). The germline CDR1 and CDR2 sequences are GTSNPN and SVGIG (reference sequence). V was clipped by 0 bases and J by 3 bases, with 12 bases between them. CDR3 length equals 14 residues. In nucleotides, the CDR3 is TGTGCCTGGAGTGTACAGGGAGGAGGCTACGAGCAGTACTTC. It encodes CAWSVQGGGYEQYF.

V is TRBV5-4 and J is TRBJ2-1, with D perhaps TRBD2 (5 bases). The CDR3 spans 14 residues. Germline V CDR1 and CDR2: SGHNT, YYREEE (reference sequence). The ends were cut back, 3 bases at V and 7 bases at J, with 14 bases in the middle. The chain's CDR3 is CASSSPTDSNEQFF. The DNA for the CDR3 is TGTGCCAGCAGCTCGCCAACGGACTCGAATGAGCAGTTCTTC. Full variable domain (rest looked up from reference TRBV5-4 and TRBJ2-1): ETGVTQSPTHLIKTRGQQVTLRCSSQSGHNTVSWYQQALGQGPQFIFQYYREEENGRGNFPPRFSGLQFPNYSSELNVNALELDDSALYLCASSSPTDSNEQFFGPGTRLTVL.

V is TRBV11-2 and J is TRBJ2-7; TRBD2 is a possible D gene (5 bases). With 5 bases removed from V and 4 bases from J, the gap between germline ends came to 15 bases. This CDR3 comprises 14 residues. The germline CDR1 and CDR2 sequences are SGHAT and FQNNGV. The CDR3 reads CASSHGSGMYEQYF. The CDR3 DNA sequence: TGTGCCAGCAGCCACGGGTCGGGGATGTACGAGCAGTACTTC.

The V and J genes are TRBV19 and TRBJ2-1; a weak D match, TRBD1 (6 bases). Germline V lookup: CDR1 LNHDA, CDR2 SQIVND (reference sequence). The CDR3 is made up of 15 amino acids. Trimming took off 8 bases at V and 0 bases at J, with 14 bases between the two ends. CDR3 coding DNA: TGTGCCAGTCAGAGGACAGTTGGCTCCTACAATGAGCAGTTCTTC. It yields the protein CASQRTVGSYNEQFF.

V and J are TRBV11-2 and TRBJ1-1; D is possibly TRBD1 (5 bases). V gave up 4 bases and J gave up 9 bases, with 27 bases separating them. This CDR3 comprises 17 residues. Germline-derived CDR1 and CDR2 are SGHAT and FQNNGV. CDR3 protein: CASSSSRGGVERNKAFF. CDR3 sequence (DNA): TGTGCCAGCAGCTCCTCCCGCGGAGGGGTTGAGAGAAACAAAGCTTTCTTT.

The chain recombines TRBV18 with TRBJ2-5; 9 bases fit TRBD1. Germline loops: CDR1 KGHSH, CDR2 LQKENI. The CDR3 totals 15 residues. The V gene end was trimmed by 4 bases and the J gene end by 0 bases; junction bases not matched to a gene: 3. CDR3 nucleotide sequence: TGTGCCAGCTCACGGGGGACAGGGCACCAAGAGACCCAGTACTTC. It codes for CASSRGTGHQETQYF.

V gene TRBV30 combines with J gene TRBJ2-4, with a possible D match to TRBD2 (6 bases). There are 13 residues in the CDR3. V was cut by 0 bases and J by 11 bases, with 14 bases left in between. CDR1 and CDR2 from the germline V gene are GTSNPN and SVGIG (reference sequence). DNA for the CDR3: TGTGCCTGGAGTGTACGGCGGGGACCCTTTCAGTACTTC. Its protein product is CAWSVRRGPFQYF.

CDR3 nucleotide sequence: TGTGCCAGCTCACCACTGAATACGATTACTACCTACGAGCAGTACTTC. Protein: CASSPLNTITTYEQYF. V is TRBV18 and J is TRBJ2-7; D gene ambiguous. The germline V gene encodes CDR1 KGHSH and CDR2 LQKENI. V was clipped by 1 base and J by 2 bases, with 15 bases between them. The CDR3 has 16 amino acids.

This chain connects TRBV12-3 or TRBV12-4 to TRBJ2-2, with 9 bases identical to TRBD2. J lost 3 bases, V lost 5 bases, and 4 bases had no gene match. CDR3 length: 15 residues. This CDR3 is CASSGLARDTGELFF. The CDR3 DNA reads as TGTGCCAGCAGTGGACTAGCGCGAGACACCGGGGAGCTGTTTTTT.

J is TRBJ2-5 and V is TRBV29-1, with TRBD2 identical over 12 bases. CDR3 length: 11 amino acids. The ends lost 6 bases at V and 12 bases at J; junction bases unmatched: 5. CDR1 and CDR2 from the germline V gene are SQVTM and ANQGSEA. The DNA of the CDR3 is TGCAGCGTCGCTAGCGGGGGGGCCGAGTACTTC. It is translated as CSVASGGAEYF.

The chain uses TRBV6-2 or TRBV6-3 and TRBJ2-6; TRBD1 is a possible D gene (7 bases). Germline V gene data show CDR1 as MNHEY and CDR2 as SVGEGT. The CDR3 has 15 amino acids. V shed 11 bases and J shed 0 bases, with 14 bases lying between them. The CDR3 nucleotides are TGTGCCCTCAGGGGGGCTAACTCTGGGGCCAACGTCCTGACTTTC. Its translation: CALRGANSGANVLTF.

The V call is TRBV7-9, the J call TRBJ2-1; D unresolved. The CDR3 runs 12 residues. From germline, CDR1 is SEHNR and CDR2 FQNEAQ (reference sequence). Trimming cost V 5 bases and J 4 bases, with 6 bases left between them. The CDR3 here is CASSARYNEQFF. CDR3 nucleotides: TGTGCCAGCAGCGCTAGATACAATGAGCAGTTCTTC.

This chain uses TRBV30 with TRBJ2-3, with 9 bases fitting TRBD1. V lost 1 base and J lost 3; bases outside the gene matches: 5. The CDR3 sequence is 15 residues long. Germline V gene lookup returns CDR1 GTSNPN and CDR2 SVGIG (reference sequence). The CDR3: CAWSAGTGITDTQYF. CDR3 DNA sequence: TGTGCCTGGAGTGCCGGGACAGGGATAACAGATACGCAGTATTTT.

The chain is built from TRBV6-5 and TRBJ1-2; no clear D. Germline lookup yields CDR1 MNHEY and CDR2 SVGAGI. V was shortened by 7 bases and J by 6 bases, with 15 bases between the two germline ends. This CDR3 is 13 amino acids long. This chain's CDR3 is CASTARTKNGYTF. CDR3 in DNA: TGTGCCAGCACCGCAAGGACGAAAAATGGCTACACCTTC.

The chain couples TRBV29-1 to TRBJ2-7; 12 bases align to TRBD2. CDR1 and CDR2 from the germline V gene are SQVTM and ANQGSEA. V was clipped by 6 bases and J by 9 bases; unmatched bases: 12. This CDR3 spans 14 amino acids. CDR3: CSVGKASGRGGQYF. In DNA, the CDR3 is TGCAGCGTGGGGAAAGCTAGCGGGAGGGGAGGGCAGTACTTC.

This chain joins TRBV5-1 and TRBJ1-5; D ambiguous. Deletions cut 0 bases from V and 4 bases from J, with 5 bases between. The CDR3 spans 13 residues. Germline loops: CDR1 SGHRS, CDR2 YFSETQ. The CDR3 region has the DNA TGCGCCAGCAGCTTGGTTGGGAATCAGCCCCAGCATTTT. Its translation is CASSLVGNQPQHF.

The chain links TRBV12-3 or TRBV12-4 to TRBJ1-1, with a possible D match to TRBD1 (5 bases). V was trimmed by 0 bases and J by 10 bases, leaving 12 bases between them. The CDR3 is 13 amino acids. The CDR3 here is CASSLAKGLVAFF. The CDR3 DNA sequence: TGTGCCAGCAGTTTAGCGAAGGGGTTGGTAGCTTTCTTT.

The chain has TRBV27 and TRBJ2-3; D is undetermined. The CDR3 contains 13 residues. The germline CDR1 and CDR2 sequences are MNHEY and SMNVEV (reference sequence). The ends were cut back, 9 bases at V and 2 bases at J, with 12 bases in the middle. CDR3 sequence reads: CASLNLITDTQYF. The DNA of the CDR3 is TGTGCCAGTCTGAACCTTATCACAGATACGCAGTATTTT.

This clonotype occurred once. The rearrangement joins TRBV18 to TRBJ2-4; 7 positions agree with TRBD1. The trim removed 4 bases at V and 9 bases at J, leaving 6 bases unmatched. The V gene's germline CDR1 is KGHSH and CDR2 LQKENI. The CDR3 is 13 residues long. The DNA for the CDR3 is TGTGCCAGCTCACAAGACAGGGCGGGCATTCAGTACTTC. This codes for CASSQDRAGIQYF.

This chain links TRBV20-1 with TRBJ2-7; 7 bases fit TRBD1. Trimming removed 5 bases from V and 0 bases from J; junction bases left unmatched: 10. CDR3 length: 15 amino acids. Germline V gene data show CDR1 as DFQATT and CDR2 as SNEGSKA (reference sequence). Here the CDR3 reads CSAGLTGKSSYEQYF. The DNA of the CDR3 is TGCAGTGCTGGCCTGACAGGGAAGAGCTCCTACGAGCAGTACTTC.

The gene calls are TRBV12-3 or TRBV12-4 and TRBJ2-1; D gene ambiguous. The CDR3 runs 10 residues. With 3 bases removed from V and 8 bases from J, the gap between germline ends came to 2 bases. In nucleotides, the CDR3 is TGTGCCAGCAGTTTGCATGAGCAGTTCTTC. This codes for CASSLHEQFF.